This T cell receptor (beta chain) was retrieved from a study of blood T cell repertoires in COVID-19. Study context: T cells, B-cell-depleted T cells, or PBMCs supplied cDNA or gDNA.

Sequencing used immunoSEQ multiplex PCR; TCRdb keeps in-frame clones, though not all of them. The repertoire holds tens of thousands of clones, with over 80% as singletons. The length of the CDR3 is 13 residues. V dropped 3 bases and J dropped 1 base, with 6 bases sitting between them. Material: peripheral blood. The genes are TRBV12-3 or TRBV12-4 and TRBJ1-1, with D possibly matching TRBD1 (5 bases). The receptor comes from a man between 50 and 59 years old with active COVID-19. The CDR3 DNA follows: TGTGCCAGCAGTTTGGGGCCGAACACTGAAGCTTTCTTT. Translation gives CASSLGPNTEAFF.